This passage covers 22 T cell receptor beta chains from one sample sequenced in a study of T cells in Graves' hyperthyroidism and ophthalmopathy. Amplification yielded TCR beta CDR3 regions, with RNA transcripts as the source. In the first-round RT-PCR of the TCR CDR3, the HTBI primer set was used. MiXCR was run by TCRdb on the multiplex PCR reads, yielding one entry per CDR3 protein. This table has fewer than 450,000 distinct CDR3 sequences, over 12% appearing once. Sequenced sample: blood. These receptors were taken from a man aged 50 or older with Graves' ophthalmopathy.

This chain connects TRBV9 to TRBJ2-3, with 9 bases matching TRBD2. The J segment lost 6 bases and the V segment lost 3 bases, leaving 14 bases of the junction unmatched. CDR1 is SGDLS, CDR2 YYNGEE, per germline. CDR3 length: 17 amino acids. CDR3 in amino acids: CASSATRGLAVSDTQYF. CDR3 nucleotide sequence: TGTGCCAGCAGCGCCACCCGGGGACTAGCAGTTTCGGATACGCAGTATTTT.

This clonotype was seen a handful of times. The gene calls are TRBV24-1 and TRBJ1-2; D remains ambiguous. The CDR3 is made up of 12 amino acids. Per the germline V gene, CDR1 is KGHDR and CDR2 is SFDVKD. V was clipped by 4 bases and J by 4 bases, with 6 bases between them. The CDR3 region has the DNA TGTGCCACCAGTGACCGAAGCTATGGCTACACCTTC. This gives the protein CATSDRSYGYTF.

This clonotype was seen ten or more times. The chain has TRBV5-1 and TRBJ2-7; 10 bases fit TRBD2. CDR1 SGHRS and CDR2 YFSETQ come from the germline V gene. The J segment lost 2 bases and the V segment lost 3 bases, leaving 14 bases of the junction unmatched. CDR3 length: 18 residues. This CDR3 reads CASSSEPSTSGTTYEQYF. The DNA for the CDR3 is TGCGCCAGCAGCTCGGAACCCTCTACTAGCGGGACAACCTACGAGCAGTACTTC.

This clonotype came up many times. The chain joins TRBV11-2 to TRBJ2-1; the D gene could be TRBD1 or TRBD2 (6 bases each). The CDR3 is 14 residues long. CDR1 is SGHAT, CDR2 FQNNGV, per germline. The V and J ends lost 0 bases and 13 bases respectively, with 16 bases between them. The CDR3 DNA sequence: TGTGCCAGCAGCTTAGATCTAAGGGGGGCTCCCCAGTTCTTC. Translation: CASSLDLRGAPQFF.

This clonotype was counted at least ten times. This chain links TRBV6-1 with TRBJ2-3; D might be TRBD2 (5 bases). Trimming stripped 5 bases from V and 5 bases from J, with 17 bases between. Germline CDR1 MNHNS, CDR2 SASEGT. CDR3 length: 15 amino acids. Here the CDR3 DNA reads TGTGCCAGCAGTTACACCACCCTTACTAGAGATACGCAGTATTTT. Protein: CASSYTTLTRDTQYF.

This clonotype came up many times. V is TRBV11-2 and J is TRBJ2-1; 8 bases fit TRBD2. J lost 9 bases, V lost 5 bases, and 15 bases had no gene match. Per germline, CDR1 SGHAT and CDR2 FQNNGV. This CDR3 is built from 16 residues. In DNA form, the CDR3 reads TGTGCCAGCAGCGCAGCAACTAGCGGAACCTCTTCTGAGCAGTTCTTC. Protein: CASSAATSGTSSEQFF.

This clonotype occurred many times. The J gene is TRBJ2-3, the V gene TRBV6-2 or TRBV6-3; D might be TRBD1 (5 bases). Germline V lookup: CDR1 MNHEY, CDR2 SVGEGT. The CDR3 is made up of 14 amino acids. The V and J ends lost 4 bases and 2 bases respectively, with 10 bases between them. The CDR3 protein is CASSWGLHTDTQYF. The CDR3, as DNA: TGTGCCAGCAGTTGGGGCTTACACACAGATACGCAGTATTTT.

There are many counts of this clonotype. The chain couples TRBV5-8 to TRBJ2-7; possibly TRBD2 for D (7 bases). Germline assignment: CDR1 SGHTS and CDR2 YDEGEE. Trimming removed 4 bases at V and 0 bases at J, with 17 bases between. The CDR3 totals 16 residues. This CDR3 is CASSVGGAISSYEQYF. The DNA of the CDR3 is TGTGCCAGCAGCGTGGGGGGGGCCATATCCTCCTACGAGCAGTACTTC.

The CDR3 DNA is TGTGCCAGCAGCTTAGGACCAGGGAGAACGGGAAACACCATATATTTT. Translation gives CASSLGPGRTGNTIYF. V usage is TRBV7-8 and J usage is TRBJ1-3; D possibly corresponds to TRBD1 (5 bases). Trimming left V 1 base short and J 4 bases short, with 14 bases between. This CDR3 is 16 amino acids long. Germline loops: CDR1 SGHVS, CDR2 FQNEAQ.

This chain connects TRBV4-1 to TRBJ2-7; D is undetermined. Germline V CDR1 and CDR2: MGHRA, YSYEKL. The CDR3 spans 15 residues. V lost 0 bases to trimming and J lost 1 base, with 10 bases between them. The CDR3 DNA follows: TGCGCCAGCAGCCAAGAAGACCCCGGATCCTACGAGCAGTACTTC. Its protein is CASSQEDPGSYEQYF.

This clonotype was detected ten times or more. The V and J genes are TRBV12-3 or TRBV12-4 and TRBJ2-7; TRBD1 aligns across 11 bases. V trimming: 6 bases; J trimming: 6 bases; junction bases outside the gene matches: 7. CDR3 length: 14 residues. This CDR3 is CASSSGQGASEQYF. CDR3 nucleotide sequence: TGTGCCAGCAGCTCCGGACAGGGGGCGAGCGAGCAGTACTTC.

The rearrangement uses TRBV30 and TRBJ2-1, with unresolved D. The CDR3 runs to 12 residues. Trimming pared 4 bases from V and 6 bases from J, leaving 10 bases between. Germline CDR1 reads GTSNPN; CDR2 reads SVGIG (reference sequence). Written as DNA, the CDR3 is TGTGCCTGGACAACCAGGACCAATGAGCAGTTCTTC. Protein: CAWTTRTNEQFF.

DNA for the CDR3: TGTGCCAGCAGCTCCCGGGACAGGGGGCATTTTAACTATGGCTACACCTTC. This sequence encodes CASSSRDRGHFNYGYTF. The chain uses TRBV11-2 and TRBJ1-2, with 12 bases fitting TRBD1. Per germline, CDR1 SGHAT and CDR2 FQNNGV. The trim removed 4 bases at V and 1 base at J, leaving 7 bases unmatched. The CDR3 totals 17 residues.

This rearrangement joins TRBV4-2 to TRBJ2-1, with 11 bases that match TRBD2. Germline assignment: CDR1 LGHNA and CDR2 YNFKEQ. The CDR3 has 16 residues. The V segment lost 1 base and the J segment 7 bases; nucleotides outside the gene matches: 6. The CDR3 protein is CASSQGGLAARNEQFF. The DNA of the CDR3 is TGTGCCAGCAGCCAAGGGGGACTAGCGGCCAGGAATGAGCAGTTCTTC.

This clonotype was found a few times. The V and J genes are TRBV29-1 and TRBJ2-2; no clear D. Germline assignment: CDR1 SQVTM and CDR2 ANQGSEA. Trimming took off 5 bases at V and 4 bases at J, with 11 bases between the two ends. CDR3 length equals 13 residues. CDR3 loop: CSVCVGTTGELFF. For the CDR3, the DNA is TGCAGCGTTTGTGTTGGTACCACCGGGGAGCTGTTTTTT.

At least ten counts were recorded for this clonotype. This chain links TRBV28 with TRBJ1-2, with D possibly TRBD1 on 5 matching bases. The CDR3 totals 13 residues. CDR1 is MDHEN and CDR2 is SYDVKM in the germline V gene. Trimming removed 3 bases at V and 2 bases at J, with 7 bases between. CDR3 residues: CASSLKGNYGYTF. The CDR3 DNA follows: TGTGCCAGCAGTTTGAAGGGGAACTATGGCTACACCTTC.

The chain couples TRBV20-1 to TRBJ1-1; possible D gene TRBD1, 6 bases. Germline CDR1 DFQATT, CDR2 SNEGSKA (reference sequence). The CDR3 runs to 13 residues. Deletions cut 3 bases from V and 5 bases from J, with 13 bases between. The CDR3 sequence is CSASLQGFTEAFF. CDR3 DNA: TGCAGTGCTAGTCTACAGGGTTTTACTGAAGCTTTCTTT.

This clonotype was counted only a few times. This chain links TRBV11-2 with TRBJ2-7; 8 positions match TRBD1. The germline gives CDR1 SGHAT, CDR2 FQNNGV. The junction had 6 bases not matched to a gene; V was cut back by 1 base and J by 1 base. CDR3 length: 16 residues. The CDR3 sequence is CASSLGGGQASYEQYF. The CDR3 nucleotides read TGTGCCAGCAGCTTAGGAGGGGGACAGGCATCCTACGAGCAGTACTTC.

This clonotype was picked up many times. The rearrangement joins TRBV7-9 to TRBJ2-1; D not resolved. The CDR3 extends over 16 amino acids. V shed 1 base and J shed 3 bases, with 13 bases lying between them. Germline assignment: CDR1 SEHNR and CDR2 FQNEAQ (reference sequence). DNA for the CDR3: TGTGCCAGCAGCTTAGGAGGTGGTATACACTACAATGAGCAGTTCTTC. This translates into CASSLGGGIHYNEQFF.

The table lists this clonotype with many counts. The chain recombines TRBV3-1 with TRBJ2-7; 10 bases map to TRBD1. Germline CDR1 LGHDT, CDR2 YNNKEL (reference sequence). The CDR3 runs 15 residues. Trimming cost V 1 base and J 3 bases; bases outside gene matches: 3. For the CDR3, the DNA is TGTGCCAGCAGCCAAGGAAGGACAGGGGGCTACGAGCAGTACTTC. Protein sequence: CASSQGRTGGYEQYF.

This clonotype occurred a few times. The chain employs TRBV20-1 and TRBJ2-4, with a possible D match to TRBD2 (5 bases). The length of the CDR3 is 15 residues. The germline V gene encodes CDR1 DFQATT and CDR2 SNEGSKA (reference sequence). V dropped 6 bases and J dropped 1 base, with 16 bases sitting between them. In nucleotides, the CDR3 is TGCAGTGCCATCCCCCCATCGGGGGCCAAAAACATTCAGTACTTC. Amino acid sequence: CSAIPPSGAKNIQYF.

In its sample, this clonotype was seen many times. The V gene is TRBV2, the J gene TRBJ2-4, with D maybe TRBD1 (6 bases). The CDR3 consists of 13 residues. The V and J ends lost 4 bases and 5 bases respectively, with 9 bases between them. Germline CDR1 and CDR2: SNHLY and FYNNEI. CDR3 residues: CASSVDSQNIQYF. CDR3 nucleotide sequence: TGTGCCAGCAGTGTGGACAGTCAAAACATTCAGTACTTC.